What follows are 11 T cell receptor beta chains derived from one specimen sequenced in a study of CD8+CD57+ T cells in acquired aplastic anemia. Genomic DNA was employed as the template in profiling TCR beta VDJ and CDR3. One entry per CDR3 protein, called by TCRdb with MiXCR from the reads. The sample records around 180,000 distinct CDR3 sequences, 60% to 70% being singletons. The sample consisted of sorted CD4+, CD8+, or CD8+CD57+ T cells (not recorded which) from PBMCs. The source is a human donor in good health.

A single count supports this clonotype. The J gene is TRBJ1-1, the V gene TRBV11-1; TRBD1 matches at 9 bases. J was trimmed by 2 bases and V by 5 bases; bases with no gene match: 9. Germline V gene data show CDR1 as SGHAT and CDR2 as FQDESV (reference sequence). CDR3 length equals 16 residues. Here the CDR3 reads CASSQTGTGSNTEAFF. The CDR3 DNA reads as TGTGCCAGCAGCCAGACCGGGACAGGGAGTAACACTGAAGCTTTCTTT.

This sequence joins TRBV20-1 and TRBJ2-7; no clear D gene. This CDR3 contains 14 residues. From germline, CDR1 is DFQATT and CDR2 SNEGSKA (reference sequence). The V end was cut by 5 bases, the J end by 3 bases, with 17 bases between. The CDR3 DNA reads as TGCAGTGCTGGAACGACCACCGGCCTCTACGAGCAGTACTTC. It is translated as CSAGTTTGLYEQYF.

The CDR3: CSATQGEGGYTF. CDR3 nucleotide sequence: TGCAGTGCTACCCAGGGAGAAGGAGGCTACACCTTC. The gene calls are TRBV20-1 and TRBJ1-2, with a possible D match to TRBD1 (5 bases). This CDR3 spans 12 amino acids. Germline V lookup: CDR1 DFQATT, CDR2 SNEGSKA (reference sequence). Trimming left V 4 bases short and J 8 bases short, with 14 bases between.

CDR3 amino acids: CASSPITDTQYF. In DNA form, the CDR3 reads TGTGCCAGCAGCCCCATTACAGATACGCAGTATTTT. V usage is TRBV7-9 and J usage is TRBJ2-3, with D hard to call. The V gene lost 5 bases and the J gene lost 3 bases, with 6 bases spanning the gap. Germline V gene data show CDR1 as SEHNR and CDR2 as FQNEAQ (reference sequence). The CDR3 extends over 12 amino acids.

This clonotype showed up just once. This chain uses TRBV7-2 with TRBJ1-4, with D unresolved. The length of the CDR3 is 15 residues. Germline loops: CDR1 SGHTA, CDR2 FQGNSA. V was trimmed by 1 base and J by 0 bases, leaving 6 bases between them. CDR3 in amino acids: CASSLGGSTNEKLFF. The CDR3 DNA reads TGTGCCAGCAGCTTAGGAGGGTCAACTAATGAAAAACTGTTTTTT.

The sample holds many counts of this clonotype. The CDR3 protein is CASSYGRGSYEQYF. In DNA, the CDR3 is TGTGCCAGCAGTTACGGGAGAGGTTCCTACGAGCAGTACTTC. This chain joins TRBV6-5 and TRBJ2-7; possibly TRBD2 for D (5 bases). The CDR3 spans 14 residues. V lost 2 bases to trimming and J lost 1 base, with 9 bases between them. Germline CDR1 reads MNHEY; CDR2 reads SVGAGI.

The CDR3 is CASSYGGTGNEQYF. The DNA of the CDR3 is TGTGCCAGCAGCTACGGCGGGACTGGCAATGAGCAGTACTTC. This rearrangement joins TRBV7-8 to TRBJ2-7, with a possible D match to TRBD2 (6 bases). Germline lookup yields CDR1 SGHVS and CDR2 FQNEAQ. The CDR3 covers 14 residues. The V end was cut by 4 bases, the J end by 7 bases, with 17 bases between. Complete variable domain (other parts from reference TRBV7-8 and TRBJ2-7): GAGVSQSPRYKVAKRGQDVALRCDPISGHVSLFWYQQALGQGPEFLTYFQNEAQLDKSGLPSDRFFAERPEGSVSTLKIQRTQQEDSAVYLCASSYGGTGNEQYFGPGTRLTVT.

Worth noting for this clonotype: A clone one base away is much larger, so this may be a read error. This chain joins TRBV10-3 and TRBJ2-7, with unresolved D. The germline V gene has CDR1 ENHRY and CDR2 SYGVKD. Trimming pared 10 bases from V and 2 bases from J, leaving 15 bases between. The CDR3 runs 13 residues. CDR3 nucleotide sequence: TGTGCCAGCCGGCCGGGTGCAGCCTACGAGCAGTACTTC. Its protein is CASRPGAAYEQYF.

Note on this clonotype: At one end the junction does not follow the germline gene, possibly because of a read error. The chain recombines TRBV7-9 with TRBJ2-1; 9 nucleotides align to TRBD2. This CDR3 comprises 16 residues. CDR1 and CDR2 from the germline V gene are SEHNR and FQNEAQ (reference sequence). CDR3: CASSQEAGGSYNEQFF. CDR3 in DNA: TGCGCCAGCAGCCAAGAAGCGGGGGGCTCCTACAATGAGCAGTTCTTC.

CDR3 sequence (DNA): TGCAGTGCTGCCGGGACGGGGGCTGAAAAACTGTTTTTT. This gives the protein CSAAGTGAEKLFF. The chain recombines TRBV20-1 with TRBJ1-4; a weak D match, TRBD1 (6 bases). The germline V and J ends were trimmed by 5 bases and 7 bases, with 14 bases remaining between them. The CDR3 spans 13 residues. CDR1 DFQATT and CDR2 SNEGSKA come from the germline V gene (reference sequence).

This clonotype was detected only once. The chain couples TRBV5-6 to TRBJ2-3; weak D call: TRBD2 (5 bases). There are 13 residues in the CDR3. Germline V gene sequence: CDR1 SGHDT, CDR2 YYEEEE. The V and J ends lost 9 bases and 6 bases respectively, with 17 bases between them. CDR3 DNA: TGTGCCACCTCAAGGGTGGGAGAGGATACGCAGTATTTT. It yields the protein CATSRVGEDTQYF.